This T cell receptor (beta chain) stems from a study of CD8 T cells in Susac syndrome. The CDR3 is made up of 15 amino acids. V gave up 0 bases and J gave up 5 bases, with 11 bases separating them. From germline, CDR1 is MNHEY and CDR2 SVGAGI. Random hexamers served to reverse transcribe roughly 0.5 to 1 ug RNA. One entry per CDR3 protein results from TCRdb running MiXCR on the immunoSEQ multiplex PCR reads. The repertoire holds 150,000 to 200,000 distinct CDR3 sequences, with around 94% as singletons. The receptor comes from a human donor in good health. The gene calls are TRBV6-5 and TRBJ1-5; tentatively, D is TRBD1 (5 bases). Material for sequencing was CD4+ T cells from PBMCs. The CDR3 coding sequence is TGTGCCAGCAGTTACTCGGGGGGGTTGGATCAGCCCCAGCATTTT. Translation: CASSYSGGLDQPQHF.